The 20 T cell receptor beta chains listed next were all sequenced from one sample in a study of technical replicates of blood from several donors. Sequenced by immunoSEQ multiplex PCR; TCRdb stores in-frame clones only, minus some. This table has about 79,000 clones, around 92% appearing once. The sequenced sample was T cells isolated from PBMCs. Source of these receptors: a human donor in good health. Some clones in this sample may be carry-over from other donors' samples.

This clone was seen just once. The J gene is TRBJ2-7, the V gene TRBV27; possible D gene TRBD2, 6 bases. The length of the CDR3 is 15 residues. Trimming took off 4 bases at V and 0 bases at J, with 13 bases between the two ends. In germline, CDR1 is MNHEY, CDR2 SMNVEV (reference sequence). CDR3 DNA: TGTGCCAGCAGTTCGGAGCGGGTCCTCTCCTACGAGCAGTACTTC. Translating gives CASSSERVLSYEQYF.

The rearrangement joins TRBV12-2 to TRBJ2-1; the table's TRBD2 call for D was not verified on the DNA. TRBV12-2 has pseudogene status. There are 14 residues in the CDR3. The CDR3 sequence is CASRFWTLYNEQFF. The DNA of the CDR3 is TGTGCAAGTCGCTTTTGGACTCTCTACAATGAGCAGTTCTTC.

This clone has a handful of counts. The rearrangement links TRBV18 to TRBJ2-3; D ambiguous. Germline CDR1 is KGHSH and CDR2 is LQKENI. V was shortened by 3 bases and J by 1 base, with 11 bases between the two germline ends. The CDR3 spans 15 residues. The CDR3 loop reads CASSPDQTGTDTQYF. In DNA, the CDR3 is TGTGCCAGCTCACCGGATCAAACAGGCACAGATACGCAGTATTTT.

V gene TRBV29-1 combines with J gene TRBJ2-3, with TRBD2 matching over 7 bases. V lost 6 bases, J lost 1 base, and 4 bases stayed unmatched. CDR1 and CDR2 (germline): SQVTM, ANQGSEA. This CDR3 contains 13 residues. The CDR3 loop is CSVSRGGTDTQYF. In DNA, the CDR3 is TGCAGCGTCTCTCGGGGGGGCACAGATACGCAGTATTTT.

The chain couples TRBV6-5 to TRBJ1-1; D perhaps matches TRBD1 (6 bases). The CDR3 length is 15 residues. Trimming took 8 bases from V and 3 from J, leaving 19 bases between them. Germline values: CDR1 MNHEY, CDR2 SVGAGI. The CDR3 loop is CASGSWGGADTEAFF. In DNA form, the CDR3 reads TGTGCCAGCGGCTCGTGGGGGGGGGCCGACACTGAAGCTTTCTTT.

The table lists this clone with a count of one. V usage is TRBV9 and J usage is TRBJ2-1, with 12 bases that match TRBD2. CDR1 is SGDLS, CDR2 YYNGEE, per germline. This CDR3 region has 15 residues. V gave up 4 bases and J gave up 8 bases; unmatched junction bases: 7. DNA for the CDR3: TGTGCCAGCAGCCCGGGCGGGACTAGCGGGCATGAGCAGTTCTTC. It is translated as CASSPGGTSGHEQFF.

The chain recombines TRBV7-3 with TRBJ2-1, with D perhaps TRBD1 (5 bases). V dropped 3 bases and J dropped 10 bases, with 10 bases sitting between them. This CDR3 contains 12 residues. The V gene's germline CDR1 is SGHTA and CDR2 FQGTGA. CDR3 in amino acids: CASSFQGREQFF. For the CDR3, the DNA is TGTGCCAGCAGCTTCCAGGGTCGAGAGCAGTTCTTC.

Only one count was recorded for this clone. The gene calls are TRBV29-1 and TRBJ1-1; D may be TRBD1 (5 bases). This CDR3 contains 12 residues. CDR1 and CDR2 (germline): SQVTM, ANQGSEA. The V end was cut by 4 bases, the J end by 7 bases, with 13 bases between. The CDR3 here is CSVVSGIFEAFF. In DNA form, the CDR3 reads TGCAGCGTTGTATCAGGGATCTTTGAAGCTTTCTTT. The variable domain in full, with the rest retrieved from reference TRBV29-1 and TRBJ1-1, is SAVISQKPSRDICQRGTSLTIQCQVDSQVTMMFWYRQQPGQSLTLIATANQGSEATYESGFVIDKFPISRPNLTFSTLTVSNMSPEDSSIYLCSVVSGIFEAFFGQGTRLTVV.

The chain links TRBV7-8 to TRBJ2-1, with D perhaps TRBD2 (5 bases). The V gene's germline CDR1 is SGHVS and CDR2 FQNEAQ. V lost 4 bases and J lost 7, with 17 bases in between. The CDR3 is 15 amino acids. Here the CDR3 DNA reads TGTGCCAGCAGCTATACCTCGGGTGGAGGTAATGAGCAGTTCTTC. It encodes CASSYTSGGGNEQFF.

The chain has TRBV4-1 and TRBJ2-7, with 7 nucleotides matching TRBD2. Trimming took 0 bases from V and 2 from J; bases not matched to a gene: 13. The germline gives CDR1 MGHRA, CDR2 YSYEKL. CDR3 length equals 18 residues. This chain's CDR3 is CASSQEYIPGRQTYEQYF. The DNA of the CDR3 is TGCGCCAGCAGCCAAGAATATATTCCCGGGAGGCAGACCTACGAGCAGTACTTC.

The rearrangement uses TRBV19 and TRBJ2-2; 7 bases agree with TRBD2. The V gene end was trimmed by 7 bases and the J gene end by 4 bases; junction bases not matched to a gene: 9. Germline CDR1 and CDR2: LNHDA and SQIVND (reference sequence). CDR3 length equals 15 residues. The CDR3 sequence: CASMIQRDSTGELFF. CDR3 nucleotide sequence: TGTGCCAGTATGATCCAGCGGGATAGCACCGGGGAGCTGTTTTTT.

This chain links TRBV4-1 with TRBJ2-3; TRBD2 agrees at 7 bases. The J segment lost 1 base and the V segment lost 0 bases, leaving 1 base of the junction unmatched. Germline-derived CDR1 and CDR2 are MGHRA and YSYEKL. CDR3 size: 15 residues. The CDR3 loop is CASSQDRGGTDTQYF. Written as DNA, the CDR3 is TGCGCCAGCAGCCAAGATCGGGGGGGCACAGATACGCAGTATTTT.

The V gene is TRBV30, the J gene TRBJ1-2; D possibly corresponds to TRBD1 (5 bases). The ends were cut back, 0 bases at V and 8 bases at J, with 16 bases in the middle. This CDR3 has 14 amino acids. Germline-derived CDR1 and CDR2 are GTSNPN and SVGIG (reference sequence). In nucleotides, the CDR3 is TGTGCCTGGAGTGTAGGGCGGCAGGGTGCAGGCTACACCTTC. Its translation: CAWSVGRQGAGYTF.

The chain recombines TRBV5-1 with TRBJ2-7, with 8 nucleotides matching TRBD1. The germline V gene has CDR1 SGHRS and CDR2 YFSETQ. The CDR3 length is 13 residues. With V trimmed by 3 bases and J by 6 bases, 5 bases remained unmatched. CDR3 coding DNA: TGCGCCAGCAGCTCGGACAGGGTGGGCGAGCAGTACTTC. Translated: CASSSDRVGEQYF.

To note about this clone: Other DNA sequences from this sample encode an identical CDR3 as well. The chain employs TRBV19 and TRBJ2-3, with 7 bases that match TRBD2. The germline V gene has CDR1 LNHDA and CDR2 SQIVND (reference sequence). This CDR3 has 14 amino acids. J was trimmed by 2 bases and V by 5 bases; bases with no gene match: 4. The chain's CDR3 is CASSSAGDTDTQYF. CDR3 DNA sequence: TGTGCCAGTAGTTCGGCGGGAGACACAGATACGCAGTATTTT.

This chain joins TRBV9 and TRBJ2-3; 7 bases match TRBD2. Per germline, CDR1 SGDLS and CDR2 YYNGEE. There are 19 residues in the CDR3. V was pared by 4 bases and J by 4 bases, with 21 bases of the junction left unmatched. The CDR3, as DNA: TGTGCCAGCAGCCAGAGACTAGCTCATGAGGAGGGTCCCGCAGATACGCAGTATTTT. Translated, it gives CASSQRLAHEEGPADTQYF.

The CDR3 loop is CASSLERAGGNSDTQYF. The CDR3, as DNA: TGCGCCAGCAGCCTAGAGAGGGCAGGGGGTAATTCAGATACGCAGTATTTT. The V call is TRBV4-3, the J call TRBJ2-3; 7 nucleotides match TRBD1. CDR1 is LGHNA and CDR2 is YSLEER in the germline V gene. The CDR3 is 17 amino acids. After removal of 4 bases from V and 4 bases from J, the junction contained 14 bases not matched to a gene.

Concerning this clone itself: The junction differs from germline at one of its ends, possibly a read error. The chain has TRBV10-3 and TRBJ1-2, with TRBD1 identical over 12 bases. Germline CDR1 and CDR2: ENHRY and SYGVKD. The CDR3 is 16 amino acids. CDR3 DNA sequence: TGTGCCATCAGTGAGTCGGGACAGGGGGCTAACTCTGGCTACACCTTC. Protein: CAISESGQGANSGYTF.

The genes are TRBV19 and TRBJ2-6; D remains unclear. CDR1 is LNHDA, CDR2 SQIVND, per germline (reference sequence). The V and J ends lost 2 bases and 2 bases respectively, with 10 bases between them. The CDR3 contains 16 residues. CDR3 nucleotides: TGTGCCAGTAGTATATCGGAAACAGCTGGGGCCAACGTCCTGACTTTC. This codes for CASSISETAGANVLTF. The complete variable domain, with remaining parts taken from reference TRBV19 and TRBJ2-6, reads DGGITQSPKYLFRKEGQNVTLSCEQNLNHDAMYWYRQDPGQGLRLIYYSQIVNDFQKGDIAEGYSVSREKKESFPLTVTSAQKNPTAFYLCASSISETAGANVLTFGAGSRLTVL.

This chain joins TRBV6-4 and TRBJ2-2, with 7 nucleotides matching TRBD1. V gave up 6 bases and J gave up 6 bases; unmatched junction bases: 7. CDR1 MRHNA and CDR2 SNTAGT come from the germline V gene. This CDR3 contains 14 residues. The chain's CDR3 is CASRVQGSAGELFF. The DNA of the CDR3 is TGTGCCAGCAGGGTACAGGGGAGCGCCGGGGAGCTGTTTTTT.